This TCR beta chain was captured by sequencing in a study of OX40 agonist ivuxolimab in advanced cancers. As for the study in general: Around 40% of patients had received prior checkpoint inhibitor therapy.

Method: immunoSEQ multiplex PCR; TCRdb's copy keeps in-frame clones and lacks some. In the table there are approximately 82,000 clones, approximately 84% of which are singletons. Germline values: CDR1 GTSNPN, CDR2 SVGIG (reference sequence). Trimming stripped 2 bases from V and 0 bases from J, with 8 bases between. The CDR3 has 13 residues. Collection of blood occurred at baseline, at cycle 4 day 1, and at cycle 7 day 1. The material was CD4+ or CD8+ T cells sorted from blood, obtained in a trial of the OX40 agonist ivuxolimab. The chain combines TRBV30 with TRBJ2-7; D might be TRBD1 or TRBD2, each matching 5 bases. The source of this sequence is an adult with an advanced solid tumor such as melanoma, head and neck, liver or kidney cancer. The CDR3 spells CAWSKGTSYEQYF. The DNA of the CDR3 is TGTGCCTGGAGTAAGGGGACCTCCTACGAGCAGTACTTC.